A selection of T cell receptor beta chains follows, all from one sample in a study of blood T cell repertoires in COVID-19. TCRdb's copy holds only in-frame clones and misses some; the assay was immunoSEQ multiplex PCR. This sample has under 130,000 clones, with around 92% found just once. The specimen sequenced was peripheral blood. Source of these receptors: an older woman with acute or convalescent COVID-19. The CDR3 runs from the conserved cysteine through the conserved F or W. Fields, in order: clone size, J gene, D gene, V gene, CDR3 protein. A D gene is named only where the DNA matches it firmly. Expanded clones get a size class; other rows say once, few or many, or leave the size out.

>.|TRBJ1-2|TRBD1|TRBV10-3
CAISEDGQGVNYGYTF
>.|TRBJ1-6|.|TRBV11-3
CASSQGNSPLHF
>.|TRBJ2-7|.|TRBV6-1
CASSEVRLSLREQYF
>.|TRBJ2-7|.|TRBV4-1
CASSQVTGTYEQYF
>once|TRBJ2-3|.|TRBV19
CASSPRGVDTQYF
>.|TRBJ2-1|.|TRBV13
CASSMKTRKQFF
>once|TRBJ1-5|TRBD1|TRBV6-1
CASSEAGTGYQPQHF
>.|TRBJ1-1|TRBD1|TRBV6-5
CASSYVPGGRTEAFF
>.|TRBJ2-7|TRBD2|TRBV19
CASSVTSGKAYEQYF
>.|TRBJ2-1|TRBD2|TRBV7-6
CASRDSGSFGEQFF
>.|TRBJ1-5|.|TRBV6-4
CASSPGSDYNQPQHF
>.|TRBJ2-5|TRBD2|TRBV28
CASSGRLETQYF
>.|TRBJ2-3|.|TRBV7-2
CASTPAAADTQYF
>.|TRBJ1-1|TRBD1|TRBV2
CASRWTGRDTEAFF
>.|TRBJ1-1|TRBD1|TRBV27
CASSPWTGEGTEAFF
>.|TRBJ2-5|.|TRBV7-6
CASSSLDTKTQYF
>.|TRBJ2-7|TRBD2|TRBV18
CASSPSGSYEQYF
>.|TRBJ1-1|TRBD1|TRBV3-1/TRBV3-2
CASSLQGALTEAFF
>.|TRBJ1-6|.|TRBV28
CASSPRGKVSPLHF
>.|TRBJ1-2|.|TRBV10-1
CASVVPQSDPYGYTF
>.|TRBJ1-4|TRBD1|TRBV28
CASGSGGGEKLFF
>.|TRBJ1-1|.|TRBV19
CASRDFGGAKTEAFF
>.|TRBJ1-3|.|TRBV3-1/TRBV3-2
CASSQDRTFGNTIYF
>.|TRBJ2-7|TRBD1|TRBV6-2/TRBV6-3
CASSYLSGTGSYEQYF
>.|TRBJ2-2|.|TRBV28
CASSLGNTGELFF
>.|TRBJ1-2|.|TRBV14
CASSQDQVAANYGYTF
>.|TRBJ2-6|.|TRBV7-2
CASSLGGYASGANVLTF
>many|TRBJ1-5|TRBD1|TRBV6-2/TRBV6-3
CASSQGGRNQPQHF
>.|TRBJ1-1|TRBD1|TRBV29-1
CSAPDRENTEAFF
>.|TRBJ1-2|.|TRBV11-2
CASSLEGPYGYTF
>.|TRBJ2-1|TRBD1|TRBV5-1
CASSIMDRGQEQFF
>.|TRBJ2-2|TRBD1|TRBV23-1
CASGNTARDRTGELFF
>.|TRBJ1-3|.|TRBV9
CASSVGGGSGNTIYF
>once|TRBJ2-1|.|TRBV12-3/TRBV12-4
CASSLWSNEQFF
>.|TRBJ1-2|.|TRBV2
CASTRENGYTF
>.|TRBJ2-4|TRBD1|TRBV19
CASRDREGKNIQYF
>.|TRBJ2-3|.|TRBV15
CATRDRNTDTQYF
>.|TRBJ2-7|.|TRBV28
CASSLADYEQYF
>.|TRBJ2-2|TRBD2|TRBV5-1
CASSGTAAGGSGELFF
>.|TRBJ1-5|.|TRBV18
CASSGGSNQPQHF
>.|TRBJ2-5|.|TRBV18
CASSQAEQETQYF
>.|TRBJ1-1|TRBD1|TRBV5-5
CASRAGTVNTEAFF